This T cell receptor (beta chain) appears in the sequencing data of a study of T cells in Graves' hyperthyroidism and ophthalmopathy. Study-wide findings and caveats: Blood samples included most of the expanded thyroid clonotypes exceeding 0.001.

RNA transcripts yielded amplified TCR beta CDR3 regions. TCR CDR3 regions were first amplified by RT-PCR with HTBI primers. TCRdb itself ran the multiplex PCR reads through MiXCR, one entry per CDR3 protein. The sample lists a few hundred thousand distinct CDR3 sequences, about 14% occurring once. On this clonotype: Antigen specificity is unknown.

From germline, CDR1 is SGHRS and CDR2 YFSETQ. V shed 3 bases, J shed 8 bases, and the junction held 10 bases outside the gene matches. The CDR3 sequence is 15 residues long. Enrolled ophthalmopathy patients presented with a Clinical Activity Score of at least 3, a NOSPECS grade of at least 4, and disease duration under 3 months. Uncontrolled infection, other autoimmune disease, pregnancy or lactation led to exclusion. The chain has TRBV5-1 and TRBJ2-4, with 8 bases lining up with TRBD2. The sequenced sample consisted of blood. The sequence came from a woman in her twenties or thirties with Graves' ophthalmopathy. Here the CDR3 DNA reads TGCGCCAGCAGCTCCTACCGGCCCGGGGGGGACATTCAGTACTTC. Translation: CASSSYRPGGDIQYF.